Following are 19 T cell receptor beta chains from one sample sequenced in a study of shared clonotypes between healthy human individuals. The assay was immunoSEQ multiplex PCR, and TCRdb's table has in-frame clones only and misses some. This sample has 650,000 to 800,000 clones, with 55% to 80% found just once. The sample was memory CD4+ T cells sorted from blood. The subset is: CD45RA-negative fraction. These TCRs come from a woman aged 30 to 39 in good health.

Comments on this clone: It may be a read error: a sequence one base away is much more abundant. The gene calls are TRBV6-5 and TRBJ1-1, with a weak D call TRBD1 (5 bases). Germline values: CDR1 MNHEY, CDR2 SVGAGI. This CDR3 region has 11 residues. Trimming took 6 bases from V and 7 from J, leaving 9 bases between them. For the CDR3, the DNA is TGTGCCAGCAGGGGGCCTAGTGAAGCTTTCTTT. It encodes CASRGPSEAFF.

The chain carries TRBV19 and TRBJ2-2, with D uncertain. V gave up 7 bases and J gave up 5 bases, with 14 bases separating them. Germline V gene data show CDR1 as LNHDA and CDR2 as SQIVND (reference sequence). This CDR3 has 14 residues. This CDR3 reads CASIQGYGTGELFF. As DNA, the CDR3 is TGTGCCAGTATCCAAGGCTATGGGACCGGGGAGCTGTTTTTT.

This clone was counted at least ten times. Other DNA variants within this sample encode the same CDR3. This chain uses TRBV29-1 with TRBJ1-1, with a possible D match to TRBD1 (6 bases). The V gene lost 4 bases and the J gene lost 4 bases, with 13 bases spanning the gap. This CDR3 is built from 13 residues. Germline V lookup: CDR1 SQVTM, CDR2 ANQGSEA. The CDR3 coding sequence is TGCAGCGTTGTTAGGGGGGCGCGCACTGAAGCTTTCTTT. Amino acid sequence: CSVVRGARTEAFF.

This chain connects TRBV6-1 to TRBJ2-3, with D perhaps TRBD1 (6 bases). The germline V gene encodes CDR1 MNHNS and CDR2 SASEGT. Between the trimmed V and J ends, which lost 1 base and 9 bases, there was a span of 11 bases. The CDR3 contains 13 residues. The CDR3 bases are TGTGCCAGCAGTGAAGACAGGGCTAGCACGCAGTATTTT. Its protein product is CASSEDRASTQYF.

The CDR3 here is CASSGGTLRNEQYF. DNA for the CDR3: TGTGCCAGCAGCGGCGGGACTCTTCGAAACGAGCAGTACTTC. The V call is TRBV9, the J call TRBJ2-7, with D perhaps TRBD2 (6 bases). The germline gives CDR1 SGDLS, CDR2 YYNGEE. The CDR3 runs to 14 residues. Trimming pared 3 bases from V and 5 bases from J, leaving 15 bases between.

The chain is built from TRBV27 and TRBJ1-5; D uncertain. Looked up from germline, CDR1 is MNHEY and CDR2 is SMNVEV (reference sequence). The V end lost 6 bases, the J end lost 2 bases, and 11 bases lay between the germline ends. This CDR3 is built from 14 residues. The CDR3 spells CASRPTERNQPQHF. CDR3 DNA: TGTGCCAGCAGACCTACTGAACGCAATCAGCCCCAGCATTTT.

CDR3 in DNA: TGTGCCAGCAGATCGACAGGGATCGAGACCCAGTACTTC. Amino acids: CASRSTGIETQYF. The rearrangement uses TRBV28 and TRBJ2-5; 7 bases line up with TRBD1. The length of the CDR3 is 13 residues. CDR1 is MDHEN and CDR2 is SYDVKM in the germline V gene. V lost 6 bases to trimming and J lost 5 bases; unmatched junction nucleotides: 6.

There are a few counts of this clone. The chain carries TRBV7-9 and TRBJ2-1; TRBD1 aligns across 9 bases. This CDR3 spans 14 amino acids. CDR1 is SEHNR, CDR2 FQNEAQ, per germline (reference sequence). Germline trimming cut 7 bases from V and 8 bases from J; bases unmatched to any gene: 9. In DNA, the CDR3 is TGTGCCAGCACGGACAGGGGCACACAGGATGAGCAGTTCTTC. Encoded protein: CASTDRGTQDEQFF.

Only one count was recorded for this clone. V and J are TRBV6-4 and TRBJ2-3; 12 positions agree with TRBD2. The CDR3 has 15 amino acids. Germline V gene data show CDR1 as MRHNA and CDR2 as SNTAGT. J gave up 4 bases and V 6 bases, and 5 bases lay outside the gene matches. The CDR3 is CASRRLAGEPDTQYF. CDR3 nucleotide sequence: TGTGCCAGCAGAAGACTAGCGGGAGAGCCAGATACGCAGTATTTT.

The V call is TRBV29-1, the J call TRBJ2-2; weak D call: TRBD1 (5 bases). The ends were cut back, 4 bases at V and 4 bases at J, with 10 bases in the middle. The germline CDR1 and CDR2 sequences are SQVTM and ANQGSEA. This CDR3 has 13 amino acids. The CDR3 reads CSVGQSSTGELFF. The CDR3 bases are TGCAGCGTTGGACAGTCGAGCACCGGGGAGCTGTTTTTT.

A single count supports this clone. The CDR3 region is CASSAQGGGGAAEAFF. DNA of the CDR3: TGTGCCAGCAGCGCTCAAGGGGGTGGTGGGGCGGCTGAAGCTTTCTTT. The rearrangement links TRBV28 to TRBJ1-1; maybe TRBD1 (6 bases). Germline-derived CDR1 and CDR2 are MDHEN and SYDVKM. With 6 bases removed from V and 6 bases from J, the gap between germline ends came to 23 bases. The CDR3 loop spans 16 amino acids.

The chain combines TRBV5-4 with TRBJ2-5, with 8 bases that match TRBD1. CDR1 and CDR2 (germline): SGHNT, YYREEE (reference sequence). The V and J ends lost 4 bases and 4 bases, in that order; junction bases with no gene match: 12. The CDR3 is 16 residues long. The CDR3 region has the DNA TGTGCCAGCAGCCCCAGGGGGCCAGGGTTTACAGAGACCCAGTACTTC. Encoded protein: CASSPRGPGFTETQYF. The variable domain in full, completed from reference TRBV5-4 and TRBJ2-5, reads ETGVTQSPTHLIKTRGQQVTLRCSSQSGHNTVSWYQQALGQGPQFIFQYYREEENGRGNFPPRFSGLQFPNYSSELNVNALELDDSALYLCASSPRGPGFTETQYFGPGTRLLVL.

This clone was picked up one time. The chain links TRBV7-2 to TRBJ2-5, with 9 bases lining up with TRBD2. Per the germline V gene, CDR1 is SGHTA and CDR2 is FQGNSA. With 4 bases clipped from V and 4 bases from J, the junction kept 4 bases outside the gene matches. The CDR3 totals 14 residues. The CDR3 coding sequence is TGTGCCAGCAGCTCCGGACTAGCGAGAGAGACCCAGTACTTC. Encoded protein: CASSSGLARETQYF. Full variable domain (missing parts from reference TRBV7-2 and TRBJ2-5): GAGVSQSPSNKVTEKGKDVELRCDPISGHTALYWYRQSLGQGLEFLIYFQGNSAPDKSGLPSDRFSAERTGGSVSTLTIQRTQQEDSAVYLCASSSGLARETQYFGPGTRLLVL.

In this sample, this clone turned up a few times. The chain recombines TRBV7-6 with TRBJ1-3, with 9 bases identical to TRBD1. The germline CDR1 and CDR2 sequences are SGHVS and FNYEAQ. The CDR3 loop spans 15 amino acids. V lost 7 bases and J lost 0; bases outside the gene matches: 4. CDR3: CASTMTGGSGNTIYF. The CDR3 region has the DNA TGTGCCAGCACCATGACAGGGGGCTCTGGAAACACCATATATTTT.

This clone has ten or more counts. This sequence joins TRBV7-6 and TRBJ2-7, with D tentatively TRBD2 (6 bases). This CDR3 has 18 amino acids. The ends were cut back, 5 bases at V and 4 bases at J, with 27 bases in the middle. The V gene's germline CDR1 is SGHVS and CDR2 FNYEAQ. CDR3 in DNA: TGTGCCAGCAGCCCCCCTAGGGCCGCGGGGAAGGATGGATACGAGCAGTACTTC. Its translation is CASSPPRAAGKDGYEQYF.

This clone was counted a few times. This chain uses TRBV5-1 with TRBJ2-7, with a tentative D call TRBD1 (6 bases). Germline CDR1 reads SGHRS; CDR2 reads YFSETQ. The CDR3 runs 15 residues. The V end lost 4 bases, the J end lost 1 base, and 15 bases lay between the germline ends. The CDR3 is CASSPGRTASYEQYF. CDR3 nucleotides: TGCGCCAGCAGCCCTGGACGGACAGCGTCCTACGAGCAGTACTTC.

This clone was detected once. The chain combines TRBV10-3 with TRBJ1-4, with TRBD1 as a possible D gene (5 bases). The CDR3 spans 14 residues. Germline V gene data show CDR1 as ENHRY and CDR2 as SYGVKD. Trimming shortened V by 5 bases and J by 8 bases, and 15 bases separated the two germline ends. CDR3 sequence: CAISQGEEYEKLFF. Here the CDR3 DNA reads TGTGCCATCAGTCAGGGTGAGGAGTACGAAAAACTGTTTTTT.

The genes are TRBV13 and TRBJ2-7; 9 positions agree with TRBD1. V was clipped by 4 bases and J by 2 bases; unmatched bases: 12. The CDR3 is made up of 17 amino acids. Germline V lookup: CDR1 PRHDT, CDR2 FYEKMQ (reference sequence). The CDR3 DNA reads as TGTGCCAGCAGCTCCACAGGGGGCCAGCGGGTTGCCTACGAGCAGTACTTC. Its translation is CASSSTGGQRVAYEQYF.

This clone turned up a few times. The chain links TRBV4-1 to TRBJ2-3; 8 bases agree with TRBD1. Germline lookup yields CDR1 MGHRA and CDR2 YSYEKL. Unmatched junction bases numbered 10, after V lost 2 bases and J lost 3 bases. The length of the CDR3 is 17 residues. This CDR3 is CASSQTLGQVGTDTQYF. In nucleotides, the CDR3 is TGCGCCAGCAGCCAAACCCTGGGACAGGTCGGTACAGATACGCAGTATTTT.